A single sample gave rise to the 9 T cell receptor beta chains below, sequenced in a study of neoadjuvant anti-PD-1 for oral cavity cancer. Assay: immunoSEQ multiplex PCR; the TCRdb copy retains only in-frame clones and omits some. The sample includes over 30,000 clones, around nine tenths seen only once; the top ten take roughly 3.4%. The source material was PBMCs, sampled before nivolumab (anti-PD-1) treatment. The source is a person aged 35-79 years with oral cavity squamous cell carcinoma.

This rearrangement joins TRBV11-3 to TRBJ1-4, with 10 bases fitting TRBD1. This CDR3 has 15 residues. The J segment lost 3 bases and the V segment lost 5 bases, leaving 3 bases of the junction unmatched. CDR1 is SGHNT and CDR2 is YENEEA in the germline V gene. The DNA for the CDR3 is TGTGCCAGCAGCCCGGGGACAGGGGCTAATGAAAAACTGTTTTTT. Translated: CASSPGTGANEKLFF.

The chain employs TRBV6-5 and TRBJ1-2; 7 bases align to TRBD1. The ends lost 6 bases at V and 2 bases at J; junction bases unmatched: 9. The CDR3 totals 15 residues. The germline V gene has CDR1 MNHEY and CDR2 SVGAGI. CDR3 sequence reads: CASSTDRGGNYGYTF. The CDR3 DNA follows: TGTGCCAGCAGCACTGACCGAGGGGGCAACTATGGCTACACCTTC.

The gene calls are TRBV7-2 and TRBJ1-2; 7 nucleotides align to TRBD1. Germline CDR1 SGHTA, CDR2 FQGNSA. V lost 5 bases and J lost 4; bases outside the gene matches: 10. The CDR3 is made up of 15 amino acids. CDR3 residues: CASSPRQGGVYGYTF. The DNA for the CDR3 is TGTGCCAGCAGCCCACGACAGGGAGGAGTCTATGGCTACACCTTC.

The gene calls are TRBV7-9 and TRBJ1-4; D is unclear. Germline values: CDR1 SEHNR, CDR2 FQNEAQ (reference sequence). V lost 2 bases and J 8 bases, leaving 15 bases between the germline ends. This CDR3 contains 15 residues. The CDR3 spells CASSLSQAMGEKLFF. CDR3 nucleotides: TGTGCCAGCAGCTTATCCCAGGCAATGGGGGAAAAACTGTTTTTT. The full variable domain, completed using reference TRBV7-9 and TRBJ1-4, is DTGVSQNPRHKITKRGQNVTFRCDPISEHNRLYWYRQTLGQGPEFLTYFQNEAQLEKSRLLSDRFSAERPKGSFSTLEIQRTEQGDSAMYLCASSLSQAMGEKLFFGSGTQLSVL.

The chain links TRBV5-1 to TRBJ2-3; tentatively, D is TRBD1 (5 bases). The CDR3 spans 16 residues. Germline CDR1 reads SGHRS; CDR2 reads YFSETQ. V was shortened by 4 bases and J by 2 bases, with 17 bases between the two germline ends. The CDR3 DNA sequence: TGCGCCAGCAGCCCCTCTTCGGCAGGGTTCACAGATACGCAGTATTTT. This gives the protein CASSPSSAGFTDTQYF.

The chain has TRBV5-6 and TRBJ2-1; D perhaps matches TRBD1 (7 bases). V was pared by 2 bases and J by 5 bases, with 14 bases between. The germline CDR1 and CDR2 sequences are SGHDT and YYEEEE. The CDR3 spans 15 residues. CDR3 in amino acids: CASSLVDREDNEQFF. Written as DNA, the CDR3 is TGTGCCAGCAGCTTAGTAGACAGGGAGGACAATGAGCAGTTCTTC.

The chain is built from TRBV30 and TRBJ1-2; TRBD1 matches 7 bases. This CDR3 spans 13 amino acids. The V gene end was trimmed by 1 base and the J gene end by 2 bases; junction bases not matched to a gene: 1. The germline V gene encodes CDR1 GTSNPN and CDR2 SVGIG (reference sequence). CDR3 loop: CAWSETGNYGYTF. Here the CDR3 DNA reads TGTGCCTGGAGTGAGACAGGGAACTATGGCTACACCTTC.

V usage is TRBV2 and J usage is TRBJ1-6; 8 positions match TRBD1. The V and J ends lost 1 base and 5 bases, in that order; junction bases with no gene match: 1. Germline V gives CDR1 SNHLY, CDR2 FYNNEI. The CDR3 has 15 amino acids. The CDR3 here is CASSEGTGNNSPLHF. In nucleotides, the CDR3 is TGTGCCAGCAGTGAAGGGACAGGGAATAATTCACCCCTCCACTTT.

The chain has TRBV9 and TRBJ2-1; D might be TRBD2 (6 bases). The CDR3 totals 17 residues. V was shortened by 4 bases and J by 5 bases, with 22 bases between the two germline ends. Germline V gene sequence: CDR1 SGDLS, CDR2 YYNGEE. CDR3 DNA: TGTGCCAGCAGCCCCGCGGGAATCTGGACTGAAGACAATGAGCAGTTCTTC. This gives the protein CASSPAGIWTEDNEQFF.